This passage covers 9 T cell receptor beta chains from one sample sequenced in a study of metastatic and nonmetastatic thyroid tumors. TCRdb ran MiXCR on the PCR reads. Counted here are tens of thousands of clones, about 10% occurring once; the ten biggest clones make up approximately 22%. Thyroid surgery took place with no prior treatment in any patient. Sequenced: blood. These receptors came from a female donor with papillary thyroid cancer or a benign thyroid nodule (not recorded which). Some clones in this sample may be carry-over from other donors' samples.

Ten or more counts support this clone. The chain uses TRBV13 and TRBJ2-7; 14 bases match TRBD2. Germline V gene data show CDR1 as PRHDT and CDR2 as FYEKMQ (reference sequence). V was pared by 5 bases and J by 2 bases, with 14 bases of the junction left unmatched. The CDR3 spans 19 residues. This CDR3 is CASSAGPGTSGRRTYEQYF. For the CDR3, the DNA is TGTGCCAGCAGCGCTGGCCCCGGGACTAGCGGGAGAAGGACCTACGAGCAGTACTTC.

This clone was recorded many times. The CDR3 bases are TGCAGTGCTACCCTAGCGCGAGAGCTGAATGAGCAGTTCTTC. Translated, it gives CSATLARELNEQFF. The V gene is TRBV20-1, the J gene TRBJ2-1, with D maybe TRBD2 (6 bases). V was clipped by 4 bases and J by 7 bases, with 17 bases between them. The CDR3 totals 14 residues. Germline V gene data show CDR1 as DFQATT and CDR2 as SNEGSKA (reference sequence).

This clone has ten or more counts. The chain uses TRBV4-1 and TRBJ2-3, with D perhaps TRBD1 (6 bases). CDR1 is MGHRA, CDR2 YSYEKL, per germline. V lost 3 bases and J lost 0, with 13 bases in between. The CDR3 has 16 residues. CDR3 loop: CASSQRDRSSTDTQYF. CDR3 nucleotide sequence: TGCGCCAGCAGCCAGAGAGACAGGAGCAGCACAGATACGCAGTATTTT.

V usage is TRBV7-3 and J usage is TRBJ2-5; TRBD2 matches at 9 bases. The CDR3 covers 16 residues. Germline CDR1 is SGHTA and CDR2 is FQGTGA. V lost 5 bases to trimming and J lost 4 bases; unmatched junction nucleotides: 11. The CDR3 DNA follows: TGTGCCAGCAGCCAGAGGGGAGCGGGAGGTGGAGAGACCCAGTACTTC. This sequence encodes CASSQRGAGGGETQYF.

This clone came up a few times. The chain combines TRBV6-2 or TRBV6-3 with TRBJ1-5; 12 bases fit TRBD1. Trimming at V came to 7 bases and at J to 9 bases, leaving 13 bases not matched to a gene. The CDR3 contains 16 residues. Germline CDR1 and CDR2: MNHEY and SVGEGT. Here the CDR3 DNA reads TGTGCCAGCATATGGGGACAGGGGGCGTGTTTCCCGCCCCAGCATTTT. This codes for CASIWGQGACFPPQHF.

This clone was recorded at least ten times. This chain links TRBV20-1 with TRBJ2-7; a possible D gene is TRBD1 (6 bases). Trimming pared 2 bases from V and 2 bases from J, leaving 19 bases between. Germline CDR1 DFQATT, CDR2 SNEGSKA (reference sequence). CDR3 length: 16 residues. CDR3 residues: CSARSMTGQPTYEQYF. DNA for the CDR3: TGCAGTGCTAGATCCATGACAGGCCAACCAACCTACGAGCAGTACTTC.

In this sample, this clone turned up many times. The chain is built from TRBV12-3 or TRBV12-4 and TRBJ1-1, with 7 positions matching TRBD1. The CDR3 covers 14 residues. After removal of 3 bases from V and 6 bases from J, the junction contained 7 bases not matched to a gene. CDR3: CASSLRGGASEAFF. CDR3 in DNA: TGTGCCAGCAGTTTGCGAGGGGGCGCCTCTGAAGCTTTCTTT.

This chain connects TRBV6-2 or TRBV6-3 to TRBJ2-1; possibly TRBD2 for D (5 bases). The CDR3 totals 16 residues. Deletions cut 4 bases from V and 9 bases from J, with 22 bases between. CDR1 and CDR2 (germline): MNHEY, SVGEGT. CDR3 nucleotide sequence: TGTGCCAGCAGTTCTACGGCTATCGGGATACTCAGTGAGCAGTTCTTC. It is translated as CASSSTAIGILSEQFF.

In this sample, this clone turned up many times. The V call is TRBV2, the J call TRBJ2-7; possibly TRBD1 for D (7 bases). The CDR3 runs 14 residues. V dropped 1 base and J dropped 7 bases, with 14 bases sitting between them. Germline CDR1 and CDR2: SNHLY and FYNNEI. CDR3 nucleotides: TGTGCCAGCAGTGAAGGGACCAGGGGGAGGGAGCAGTACTTC. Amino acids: CASSEGTRGREQYF.